These T cell receptor beta chains were read from a single sample in a study of OX40 agonist ivuxolimab in advanced cancers. Only in-frame clones appear in the TCRdb table, and some are missing; sequencing was by immunoSEQ multiplex PCR. The sample carries about 31,000 clones, roughly 76% recorded once. Material: CD4+ or CD8+ T cells sorted from blood, obtained in a trial of the OX40 agonist ivuxolimab. These receptors came from an adult with an advanced solid tumor such as melanoma, head and neck, liver or kidney cancer. The conserved cysteine and the conserved F or W are not part of the CDR3 here. Each record gives: D gene, J gene, V gene, CDR3 protein. D genes are given only for firm matches.

.	TRBJ1-2	TRBV6-1	ASRGNYGYT
TRBD1	TRBJ2-3	TRBV4-2	ASSLPDRAGTDTQY
TRBD1	TRBJ2-5	TRBV5-4	ASKDRKTQY
.	TRBJ2-3	TRBV27	ASAKTDTQY
.	TRBJ1-4	TRBV7-3	ASSLTPDEKLF
.	TRBJ2-7	TRBV28	ATRGVGFYEQY
TRBD2	TRBJ2-2	TRBV27	ASLALGRTGGTGELF
.	TRBJ2-1	TRBV5-1	ASSLLGDARSEQF
TRBD2	TRBJ2-2	TRBV7-3	ASTQGREVSAGELF
TRBD2	TRBJ2-5	TRBV5-1	ASSLGLAGGEETQY
.	TRBJ1-6	TRBV15	ATSRDRTVGSPLH
TRBD2	TRBJ2-1	TRBV4-2	ASSPRTSGGLHNEQF
TRBD2	TRBJ2-1	TRBV4-2	ASSRADREGLDEQF
TRBD2	TRBJ2-2	TRBV9	ASSVSAGGSGGELF
.	TRBJ2-3	TRBV5-1	ASSLGEGLSTDTQY
TRBD1	TRBJ2-3	TRBV18	ASSSDRGHTDTQY
TRBD2	TRBJ2-2	TRBV7-8	ASSLGRERGELF
TRBD1	TRBJ2-2	TRBV18	ASSRSTGGNTGELF
.	TRBJ2-2	TRBV29-1	SVEGQGRELF
.	TRBJ2-1	TRBV6-1	ASLTNSNEQF
.	TRBJ2-1	TRBV7-3	ASSVLSYNEQF
.	TRBJ1-1	TRBV19	ASSPHNRNYAEAF
.	TRBJ1-2	TRBV7-9	ASSPQGLGAYGYT
.	TRBJ2-1	TRBV19	ASSPRSGLTDTTNEQF
TRBD1	TRBJ1-5	TRBV19	ASGVRQGGSQPQH
.	TRBJ2-1	TRBV28	ASSLAGADGYEQF
.	TRBJ1-2	TRBV29-1	SVGGQADGYT
TRBD1	TRBJ2-1	TRBV29-1	SVSKTGGNEQF
.	TRBJ2-7	TRBV20-1	SAGQGDEQY
.	TRBJ1-6	TRBV6-5	ASSYFSGNNSPLH
TRBD1	TRBJ2-7	TRBV5-6	ASSYRTGGVEQY
.	TRBJ1-5	TRBV7-2	ASSPLGTSNQPQH
.	TRBJ1-2	TRBV28	ASRPRQPYGYT
.	TRBJ2-5	TRBV19	ASSWGTGLSGETQY
TRBD2	TRBJ2-1	TRBV6-5	ASSYLAGGRNEQF
.	TRBJ1-2	TRBV11-2	ASSYSTGNYGYT
.	TRBJ2-5	TRBV19	ASQDGTGETQY
.	TRBJ1-2	TRBV30	AWSSGLGYGYT
TRBD1	TRBJ2-1	TRBV28	ASRKQGARSEQF
.	TRBJ2-2	TRBV19	ASSIIGELF
TRBD2	TRBJ2-1	TRBV7-8	ASSWGGNEQF
.	TRBJ1-1	TRBV29-1	SVVRSSTEAF
.	TRBJ2-3	TRBV4-3	ASSQGRANTDTQY
.	TRBJ2-7	TRBV4-2	ASRRERGPLYEQY
.	TRBJ2-2	TRBV2	ASSGDFLGAGELF
.	TRBJ2-1	TRBV6-1	ASSVGPPGGNNEQF
.	TRBJ2-2	TRBV19	ASSIISAGRPGELF
.	TRBJ2-2	TRBV7-3	ASSLATGPGELF
TRBD2	TRBJ2-3	TRBV6-6	ATSAGARTDTQY
.	TRBJ1-3	TRBV6-5	ASSRDGSSGNTIY